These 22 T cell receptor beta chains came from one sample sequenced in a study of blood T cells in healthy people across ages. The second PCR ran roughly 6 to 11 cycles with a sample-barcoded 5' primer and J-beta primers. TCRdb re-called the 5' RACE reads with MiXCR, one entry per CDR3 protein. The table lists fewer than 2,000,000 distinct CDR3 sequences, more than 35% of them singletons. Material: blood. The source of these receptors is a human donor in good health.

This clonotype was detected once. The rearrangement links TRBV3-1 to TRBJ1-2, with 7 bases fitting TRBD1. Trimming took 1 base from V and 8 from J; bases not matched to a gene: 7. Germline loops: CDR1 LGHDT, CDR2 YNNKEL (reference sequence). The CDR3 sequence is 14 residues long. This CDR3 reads CASSQVTGAFGYTF. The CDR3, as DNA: TGTGCCAGCAGCCAAGTAACAGGGGCGTTCGGCTACACCTTC.

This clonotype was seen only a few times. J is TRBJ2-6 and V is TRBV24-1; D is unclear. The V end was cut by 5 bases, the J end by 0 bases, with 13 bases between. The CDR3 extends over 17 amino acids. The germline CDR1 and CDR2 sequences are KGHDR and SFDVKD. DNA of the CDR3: TGTGCCACCAGTGGAACCGCAGTCGACTCTGGGGCCAACGTCCTGACTTTC. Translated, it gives CATSGTAVDSGANVLTF.

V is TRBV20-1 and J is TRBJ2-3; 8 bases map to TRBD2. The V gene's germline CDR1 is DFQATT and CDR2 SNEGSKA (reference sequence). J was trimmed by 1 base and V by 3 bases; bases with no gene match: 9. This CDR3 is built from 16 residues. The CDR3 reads CSASPPGGRGTDTQYF. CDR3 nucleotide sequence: TGCAGTGCTAGTCCCCCGGGGGGGCGGGGCACAGATACGCAGTATTTT.

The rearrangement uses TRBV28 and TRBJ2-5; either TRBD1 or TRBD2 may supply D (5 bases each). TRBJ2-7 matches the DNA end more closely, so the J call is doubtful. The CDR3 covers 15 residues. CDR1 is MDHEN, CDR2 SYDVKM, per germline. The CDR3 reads CASSFAGTFSYEQYF. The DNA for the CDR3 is TGTGCCAGCAGTTTTGCCGGGACCTTCAGCTACGAGCAGTACTTC.

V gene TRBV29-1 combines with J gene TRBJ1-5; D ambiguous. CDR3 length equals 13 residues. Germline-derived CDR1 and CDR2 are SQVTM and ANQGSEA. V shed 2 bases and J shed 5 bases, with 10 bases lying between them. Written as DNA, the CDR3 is TGCAGCGTTGAAACCGGACCGGATCAGCCCCAGCATTTT. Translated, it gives CSVETGPDQPQHF.

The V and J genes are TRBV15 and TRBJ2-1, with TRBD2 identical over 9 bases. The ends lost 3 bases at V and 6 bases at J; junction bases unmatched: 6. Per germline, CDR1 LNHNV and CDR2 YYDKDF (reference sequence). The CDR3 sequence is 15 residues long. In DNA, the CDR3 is TGTGCCACCAGCAGGGAGCGGGGGGCCTTCAATGAGCAGTTCTTC. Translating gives CATSRERGAFNEQFF.

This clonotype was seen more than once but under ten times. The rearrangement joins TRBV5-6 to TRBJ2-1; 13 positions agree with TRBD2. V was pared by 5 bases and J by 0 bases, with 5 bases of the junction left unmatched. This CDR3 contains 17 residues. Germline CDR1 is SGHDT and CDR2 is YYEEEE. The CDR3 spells CASSRTSGGSSYNEQFF. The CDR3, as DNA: TGTGCCAGCAGTAGGACTAGCGGGGGAAGCTCCTACAATGAGCAGTTCTTC. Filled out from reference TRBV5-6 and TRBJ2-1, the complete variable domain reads DAGVTQSPTHLIKTRGQQVTLRCSPKSGHDTVSWYQQALGQGPQFIFQYYEEEERQRGNFPDRFSGHQFPNYSSELNVNALLLGDSALYLCASSRTSGGSSYNEQFFGPGTRLTVL.

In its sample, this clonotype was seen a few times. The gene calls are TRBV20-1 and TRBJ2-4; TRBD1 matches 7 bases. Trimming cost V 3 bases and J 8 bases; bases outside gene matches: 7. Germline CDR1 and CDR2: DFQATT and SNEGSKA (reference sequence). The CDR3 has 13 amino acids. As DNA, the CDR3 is TGCAGTGCTAGTCGACAGGGTAGGGACATTCAGTACTTC. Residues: CSASRQGRDIQYF.

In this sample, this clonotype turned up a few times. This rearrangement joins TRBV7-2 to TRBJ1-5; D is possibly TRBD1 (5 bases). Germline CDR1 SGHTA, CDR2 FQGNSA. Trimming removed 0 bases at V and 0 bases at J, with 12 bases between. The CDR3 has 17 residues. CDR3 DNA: TGTGCCAGCAGCTTAGCCCAGGGTCACGCTAGCAATCAGCCCCAGCATTTT. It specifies CASSLAQGHASNQPQHF.

The CDR3 is CAILTTGPNGYTF. The CDR3 DNA sequence: TGTGCCATCCTGACGACAGGGCCCAATGGCTACACCTTC. This sequence joins TRBV19 and TRBJ1-2, with 7 bases matching TRBD1. Germline CDR1 and CDR2: LNHDA and SQIVND (reference sequence). V lost 10 bases, J lost 6 bases, and 11 bases stayed unmatched. The CDR3 runs to 13 residues.

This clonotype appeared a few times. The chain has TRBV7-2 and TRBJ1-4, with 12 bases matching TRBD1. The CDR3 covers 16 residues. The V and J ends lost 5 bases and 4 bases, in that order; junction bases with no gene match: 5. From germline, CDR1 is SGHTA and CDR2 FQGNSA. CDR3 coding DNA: TGTGCCAGCAGCGGGACAGGGGGCGCGATTAATGAAAAACTGTTTTTT. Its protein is CASSGTGGAINEKLFF.

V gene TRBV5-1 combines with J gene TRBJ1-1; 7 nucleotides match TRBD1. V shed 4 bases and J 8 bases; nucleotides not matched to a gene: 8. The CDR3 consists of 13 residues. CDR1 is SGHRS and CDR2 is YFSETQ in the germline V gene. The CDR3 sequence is CASSQGQPTEAFF. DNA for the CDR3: TGCGCCAGCAGCCAGGGACAGCCCACCGAAGCTTTCTTT.

This CDR3 reads CASSLFGQGNTDTQYF. DNA of the CDR3: TGTGCCAGCAGCTTATTTGGACAGGGAAACACAGATACGCAGTATTTT. This chain joins TRBV7-2 and TRBJ2-3; 8 bases are shared with TRBD1. Per the germline V gene, CDR1 is SGHTA and CDR2 is FQGNSA. Trimming cost V 2 bases and J 2 bases; bases outside gene matches: 6. This CDR3 spans 16 amino acids.

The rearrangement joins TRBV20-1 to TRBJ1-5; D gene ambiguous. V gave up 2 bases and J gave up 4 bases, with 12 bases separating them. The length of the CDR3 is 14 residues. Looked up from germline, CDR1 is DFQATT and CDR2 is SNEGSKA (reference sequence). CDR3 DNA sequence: TGCAGTGCTAGATGGTCCGTCGGGAATCAGCCCCAGCATTTT. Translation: CSARWSVGNQPQHF.

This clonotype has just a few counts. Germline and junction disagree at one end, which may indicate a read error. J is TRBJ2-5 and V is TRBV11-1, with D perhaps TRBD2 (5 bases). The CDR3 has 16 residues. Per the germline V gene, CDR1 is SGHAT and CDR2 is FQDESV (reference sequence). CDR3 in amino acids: CASSLAVSGGQETQYF. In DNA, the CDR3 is TGTGCCAGCAGCCTAGCCGTCTCCGGTGGCCAAGAGACCCAGTACTTC. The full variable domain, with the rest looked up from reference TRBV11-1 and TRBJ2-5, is EAEVAQSPRYKITEKSQAVAFWCDPISGHATLYWYRQILGQGPELLVQFQDESVVDDSQLPKDRFSAERLKGVDSTLKIQPAELGDSAMYLCASSLAVSGGQETQYFGPGTRLLVL.

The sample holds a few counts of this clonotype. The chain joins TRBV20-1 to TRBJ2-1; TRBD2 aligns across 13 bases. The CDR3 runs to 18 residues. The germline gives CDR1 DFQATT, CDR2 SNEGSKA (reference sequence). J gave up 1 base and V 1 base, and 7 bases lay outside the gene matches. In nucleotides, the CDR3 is TGCAGTGCTAGAGCACTAGCGGGGGGGCAATTTTCCTACAATGAGCAGTTCTTC. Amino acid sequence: CSARALAGGQFSYNEQFF.

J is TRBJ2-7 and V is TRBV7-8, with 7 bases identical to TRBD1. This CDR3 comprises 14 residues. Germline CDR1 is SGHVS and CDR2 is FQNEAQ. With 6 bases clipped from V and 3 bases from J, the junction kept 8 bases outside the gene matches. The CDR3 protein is CASSPDRVGYEQYF. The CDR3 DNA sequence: TGTGCCAGCAGTCCCGACAGGGTGGGCTACGAGCAGTACTTC.

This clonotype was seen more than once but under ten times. The CDR3 loop reads CASSPRPSSGTYNEQFF. As DNA, the CDR3 is TGTGCCAGCAGCCCGCGTCCCTCTAGCGGGACTTACAATGAGCAGTTCTTC. This chain joins TRBV7-2 and TRBJ2-1; 9 bases fit TRBD2. CDR3 length: 17 amino acids. Germline V CDR1 and CDR2: SGHTA, FQGNSA. Trimming removed 5 bases from V and 4 bases from J; junction bases left unmatched: 12.

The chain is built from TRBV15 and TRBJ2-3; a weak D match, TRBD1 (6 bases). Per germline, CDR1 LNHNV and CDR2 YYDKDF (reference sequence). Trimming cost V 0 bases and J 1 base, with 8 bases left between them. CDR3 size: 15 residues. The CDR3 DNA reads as TGTGCCACCAGCAGAGATGGGGGCCGCACAGATACGCAGTATTTT. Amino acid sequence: CATSRDGGRTDTQYF.

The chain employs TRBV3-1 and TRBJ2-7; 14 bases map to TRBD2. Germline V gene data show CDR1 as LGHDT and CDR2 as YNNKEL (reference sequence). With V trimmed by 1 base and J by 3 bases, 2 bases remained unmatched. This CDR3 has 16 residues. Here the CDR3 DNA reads TGTGCCAGCAGCCAAGTGGGGACTAGCGGGAGCTACGAGCAGTACTTC. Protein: CASSQVGTSGSYEQYF.

CDR3 residues: CASSQVMASGGGEVNIQYF. The CDR3 DNA reads TGCGCCAGCAGCCAGGTTATGGCTAGCGGGGGGGGAGAGGTAAACATTCAGTACTTC. The rearrangement joins TRBV4-1 to TRBJ2-4; 12 nucleotides match TRBD2. Germline CDR1 and CDR2: MGHRA and YSYEKL. This CDR3 is built from 19 residues. Losses at the gene ends were 3 bases for V and 6 bases for J; bases not matched to a gene: 15.

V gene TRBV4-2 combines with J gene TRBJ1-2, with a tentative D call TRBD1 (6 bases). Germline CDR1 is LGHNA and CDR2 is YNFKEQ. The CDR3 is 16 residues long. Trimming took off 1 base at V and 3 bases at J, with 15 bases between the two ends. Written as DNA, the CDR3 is TGTGCCAGCAGCCAAGTGGTAGGGGGATACGACTATGGCTACACCTTC. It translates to CASSQVVGGYDYGYTF.